The 11 T cell receptor gamma chains listed next were all sequenced from one sample in a study of γδ T cells in repeated Plasmodium falciparum infection. TCRdb applied CATT to the multiplex PCR reads for clone calling. The repertoire holds some 32,000 gamma-chain clones, more than 1.4% seen once, with approximately 20% in the top ten. Vgamma9/Vdelta2+ and Vdelta2-negative gammadelta T cells were flow-sorted from PBMC for bulk sequencing. Sequencing was performed on gamma-delta T cells from blood. The receptors derive from a pool of human donors (malaria-infected and uninfected, not separated).

The table lists this clone with many counts. TCRdb assigns this DNA the protein of a much larger clone, which departs from its translation at residue 4; this likely reflects a read error, and the protein shown comes from translating the DNA. This rearrangement joins TRGV9 to TRGJ1 or TRGJ2. The J gene is not listed in TCRdb, so it was assigned here from a DNA match to germline. The CDR3 has 10 residues. J lost 2 bases, V lost 12 bases, and 4 bases had no gene match. Looked up from germline, CDR1 is GITISATS and CDR2 is ISYDGTV (reference sequence). The DNA of the CDR3 is TGTGCCCCGGATTATTATAAGAAACTCTTT. This sequence encodes CAPDYYKKLF.

Comments on this clone: A read error is likely here: a far larger clone is one base away. Other nucleotide sequences from this sample produce the same CDR3. V gene TRGV2 combines with J gene TRGJ1 or TRGJ2. TCRdb leaves out the J gene; it was filled in here by matching the DNA to germline. The CDR3 has 13 amino acids. V dropped 3 bases and J dropped 7; count of bases not matched to a gene: 9. Germline CDR1 is EGSNGY and CDR2 is YDSYNSKV. CDR3 DNA sequence: TGTGCCACCTGGGACCTATGGTACTATAAGAAACTCTTT. Translated: CATWDLWYYKKLF.

A remark on this clone: TCRdb attributes to this sequence the protein of a much larger clone, which differs from the DNA translation at residue 10; a read error is likely, and the protein displayed is translated from the DNA. The V and J genes are TRGV9 and TRGJP. The J gene, not given by TCRdb, was assigned here from a germline match of the nucleotide sequence. The CDR3 consists of 17 residues. Germline V gene data show CDR1 as GITISATS and CDR2 as ISYDGTV (reference sequence). In nucleotides, the CDR3 is TGTGCCTTGTGGGAGGTGCGGGTTGAGTCGGGCAAAAAAATCAAGGTATTT. It translates to CALWEVRVESGKKIKVF.

This clone was observed at least ten times. A read error likely explains why the TCRdb protein, taken from a much larger clone, differs from this DNA's translation at residue 16; the protein shown is translated from the DNA. The chain uses TRGV3 and TRGJ1 or TRGJ2. The CDR3 is 18 residues long. CDR1 is VTNTFY and CDR2 is YDVSTARD in the germline V gene (reference sequence). In DNA form, the CDR3 reads TGTGCCACCTGGGACAGGACAAAATCCTCCCCGAATTATTATAAGGAACTCTTT. Its protein is CATWDRTKSSPNYYKELF.

The table lists this clone with many counts. The TCRdb protein, from a much larger clone, departs from this DNA's translation at residue 9, likely by read error; the protein shown derives from the DNA. The gene calls are TRGV8 and TRGJ1 or TRGJ2. Germline CDR1 VENAVY, CDR2 YDSYNSRV. CDR3 length equals 13 residues. The CDR3 coding sequence is TGTGCCACCTGGGATGCGTCTTATCATAAGAAACTCTTT. Its protein product is CATWDASYHKKLF.

Only a few counts were recorded for this clone. TCRdb records a much larger clone's protein for this DNA, with a difference at residue 7 that likely arises from a read error; the protein given is the translation of the DNA. This rearrangement joins TRGV9 to TRGJP. TCRdb records no J gene; here it was assigned by comparing the DNA to germline. Looked up from germline, CDR1 is GITISATS and CDR2 is ISYDGTV (reference sequence). CDR3 length: 18 residues. Trimming at V came to 2 bases and at J to 5 bases, leaving 9 bases not matched to a gene. Written as DNA, the CDR3 is TGTGCCTTGTGGGAGGCACCCGACGAAGAGTTGGGCAAAAAAATCAAGGTATTT. It yields the protein CALWEAPDEELGKKIKVF.

Concerning this clone itself: TCRdb lists the protein of a much larger clone for this DNA, which differs at residue 11, so this is likely a read error; the protein given here is translated from the DNA itself. The V call is TRGV8, the J call TRGJP1. No J gene is reported in TCRdb; it was inferred here by comparing the DNA with germline. The CDR3 consists of 14 residues. Germline values: CDR1 VENAVY, CDR2 YDSYNSRV. CDR3: CATWDYTTGWLKIF. In DNA form, the CDR3 reads TGTGCCACCTGGGATTATACCACTGGTTGGCTCAAGATATTT.

This clone was counted a few times. TCRdb's protein for this DNA is that of a much larger clone and differs from the translation at residue 2, likely a read error; the protein shown is the DNA translation. The V call is TRGV5, the J call TRGJ1 or TRGJ2. Matching the DNA to germline supplied the J gene, which TCRdb does not give. The V gene's germline CDR1 is VINAFY and CDR2 YDVSNSKD. This CDR3 contains 13 residues. The CDR3 nucleotides are TGTACCACCTGGACCCACCGGTATTATAAGAAACTCTTT. This sequence encodes CTTWTHRYYKKLF.

This clone was seen more than once but under ten times. A far larger clone lies a single base away; this is likely a read error. This sample also contains other DNA sequences that code for the same CDR3. V gene TRGV5 combines with J gene TRGJ1 or TRGJ2. CDR1 VINAFY and CDR2 YDVSNSKD come from the germline V gene. The CDR3 has 15 amino acids. The CDR3 coding sequence is TGTGCCACCTGGGACAGGGTTGCCGATTATTATAAGAAACTCTTC. Its translation: CATWDRVADYYKKLF.

Comment on this clone: TCRdb's listed protein matches a much larger clone and diverges from this DNA's translation at residue 3, likely through a read error; the protein shown comes from the DNA. This chain links TRGV9 with TRGJP. The germline CDR1 and CDR2 sequences are GITISATS and ISYDGTV (reference sequence). The CDR3 runs 18 residues. CDR3 coding DNA: TGTGCCTCGTGGGAGGTGAACGAGCAAGAGTTGGGCAAAAAAATCAAGGTATTT. Protein sequence: CASWEVNEQELGKKIKVF.

This clone has a handful of counts. A far larger clone is a single base away, which makes a read error likely. Distinct nucleotide sequences in the sample also encode this CDR3. V is TRGV9 and J is TRGJP2. TCRdb leaves out the J gene; it was filled in here by matching the DNA to germline. The junction had 6 bases not matched to a gene; V was cut back by 6 bases and J by 5 bases. CDR3 length: 13 amino acids. CDR1 and CDR2 (germline): GITISATS, ISYDGTV (reference sequence). The CDR3, as DNA: TGTGCCTTGTGGAGAAGGAGTGATTGGATCAAGACGTTT. It specifies CALWRRSDWIKTF.